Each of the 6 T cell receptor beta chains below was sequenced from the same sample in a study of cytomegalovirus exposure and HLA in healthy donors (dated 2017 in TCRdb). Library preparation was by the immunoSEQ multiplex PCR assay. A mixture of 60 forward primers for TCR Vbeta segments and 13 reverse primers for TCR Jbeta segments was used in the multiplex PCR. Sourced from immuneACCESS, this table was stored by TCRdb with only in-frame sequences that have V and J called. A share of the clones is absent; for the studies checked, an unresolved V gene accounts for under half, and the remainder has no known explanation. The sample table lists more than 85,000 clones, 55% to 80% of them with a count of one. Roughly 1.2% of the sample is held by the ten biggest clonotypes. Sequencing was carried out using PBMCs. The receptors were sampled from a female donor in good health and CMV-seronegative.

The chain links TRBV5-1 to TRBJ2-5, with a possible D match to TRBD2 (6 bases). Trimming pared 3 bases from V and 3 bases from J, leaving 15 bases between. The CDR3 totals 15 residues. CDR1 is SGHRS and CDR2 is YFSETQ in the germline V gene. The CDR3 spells CASSSSPGLEETQYF. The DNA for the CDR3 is TGCGCCAGCAGCTCGTCCCCGGGACTGGAAGAGACCCAGTACTTC.

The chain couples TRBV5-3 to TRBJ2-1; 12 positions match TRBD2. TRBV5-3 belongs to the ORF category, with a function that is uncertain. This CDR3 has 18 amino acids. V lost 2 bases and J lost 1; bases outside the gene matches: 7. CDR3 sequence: CARSFFRGLAGSYNEQFF. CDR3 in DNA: TGTGCCAGAAGCTTCTTTCGGGGACTAGCGGGTTCCTACAATGAGCAGTTCTTC.

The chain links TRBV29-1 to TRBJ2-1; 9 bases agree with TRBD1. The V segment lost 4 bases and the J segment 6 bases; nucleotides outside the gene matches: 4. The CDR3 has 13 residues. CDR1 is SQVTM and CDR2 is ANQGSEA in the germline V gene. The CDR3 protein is CSVGTGVSNEQFF. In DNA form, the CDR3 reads TGCAGCGTTGGGACAGGGGTGAGCAATGAGCAGTTCTTC.

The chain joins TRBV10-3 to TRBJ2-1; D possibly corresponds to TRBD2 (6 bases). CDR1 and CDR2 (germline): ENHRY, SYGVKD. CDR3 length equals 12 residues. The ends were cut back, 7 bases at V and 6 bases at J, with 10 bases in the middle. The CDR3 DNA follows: TGTGCCATCACCTCAGCGGGCAATGAGCAGTTCTTC. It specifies CAITSAGNEQFF.

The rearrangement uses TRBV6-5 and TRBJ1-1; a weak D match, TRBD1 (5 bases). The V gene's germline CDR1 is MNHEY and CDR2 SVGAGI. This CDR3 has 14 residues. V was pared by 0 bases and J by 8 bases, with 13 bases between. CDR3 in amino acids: CASSYSPAGDEAFF. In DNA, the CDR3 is TGTGCCAGCAGTTACTCCCCCGCGGGGGACGAAGCTTTCTTT.

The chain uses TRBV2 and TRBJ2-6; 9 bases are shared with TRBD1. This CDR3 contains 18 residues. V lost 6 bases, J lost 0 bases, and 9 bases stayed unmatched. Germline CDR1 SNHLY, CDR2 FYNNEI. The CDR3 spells CASRAGQGKASGANVLTF. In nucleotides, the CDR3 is TGTGCCAGCAGGGCGGGACAGGGTAAAGCCTCTGGGGCCAACGTCCTGACTTTC.